This T cell receptor beta chain emerged from a study of spatial heterogeneity in lung cancer. Overall study context: Correlation of TCR transcript counts in tumor regions with a T cell module score from matched bulk RNA-seq was strong.

A remark on this clonotype: The antigen is undetermined.

Study findings and constraints: It was found that expanded intratumoral alpha and beta TCR counts tracked tumor mutation counts.

Time point specified: sample taken at primary tumor resection. From germline, CDR1 is KGHSH and CDR2 LQKENI. Trimming left V 0 bases short and J 0 bases short, with 5 bases between. This CDR3 spans 14 amino acids. TCRdb used MiXCR to reprocess the 5' RACE reads, holding one entry per CDR3 protein. The repertoire holds roughly 4,100 distinct CDR3 sequences, with approximately 40% as singletons. This receptor was taken from a male donor with early-stage non-small cell lung cancer. Sample: lung tumor tissue, taken at surgery. The chain is built from TRBV18 and TRBJ1-2; D unresolved. CDR3: CASSPPVANYGYTF. The CDR3 DNA sequence: TGTGCCAGCTCACCACCAGTCGCTAACTATGGCTACACCTTC.